Listed here are 17 T cell receptor beta chains from one sample, sequenced in a study of blood T cells in healthy people across ages. Combining a sample-barcoded 5' primer with a J-beta primer mix, a second PCR ran for roughly 6 to 12 cycles. TCRdb re-derived calls from the 5' RACE reads in MiXCR, one entry per CDR3 protein. The sample holds about 1.1 million distinct CDR3 sequences, 35% to 40% seen once. The sequenced sample consisted of blood. The receptors were sampled from a man aged 18 to 30 in good health.

This clonotype turned up a few times. The chain employs TRBV2 and TRBJ2-1; D not certain. The CDR3 loop spans 13 amino acids. CDR1 is SNHLY, CDR2 FYNNEI, per germline. V lost 4 bases and J lost 5, with 9 bases in between. The chain's CDR3 is CASSGARNNEQFF. The CDR3 nucleotides are TGTGCCAGCAGTGGCGCCAGAAACAATGAGCAGTTCTTC.

This sequence joins TRBV18 and TRBJ2-7; maybe TRBD1 (6 bases). This CDR3 contains 14 residues. Germline-derived CDR1 and CDR2 are KGHSH and LQKENI. The ends were cut back, 3 bases at V and 5 bases at J, with 14 bases in the middle. The CDR3 sequence is CASSPPGEPHEQYF. The CDR3 DNA is TGTGCCAGCTCACCTCCAGGGGAGCCGCACGAGCAGTACTTC.

Concerning this clonotype itself: At one boundary the junction diverges from the germline segment, which might be a read error. This chain links TRBV4-1 with TRBJ1-2; D is perhaps TRBD1 (6 bases). There are 17 residues in the CDR3. Germline V gene lookup returns CDR1 MGHRA and CDR2 YSYEKL. The CDR3 reads CASSHAGRGHRYYGYTF. Here the CDR3 DNA reads TGCGCCAGCAGCCATGCCGGTCGGGGACACCGATACTACGGCTACACCTTC.

This clonotype was detected a few times. The chain is built from TRBV27 and TRBJ1-2; D gene unclear. Germline V gene data show CDR1 as MNHEY and CDR2 as SMNVEV (reference sequence). The CDR3 loop spans 15 amino acids. Trimming took off 2 bases at V and 0 bases at J, with 10 bases between the two ends. The CDR3 sequence is CASSLTGIANYGYTF. CDR3 DNA sequence: TGTGCCAGCAGTTTAACGGGGATAGCTAACTATGGCTACACCTTC.

In this sample, this clonotype turned up many times. The rearrangement links TRBV20-1 to TRBJ1-6; D gene unclear. V was cut by 5 bases and J by 9 bases, with 14 bases left in between. Per germline, CDR1 DFQATT and CDR2 SNEGSKA (reference sequence). CDR3 length: 13 amino acids. CDR3 nucleotides: TGCAGTGCTGGGAGAAAGGAATTTTCACCCCTCCACTTT. Its protein product is CSAGRKEFSPLHF.

J is TRBJ2-5 and V is TRBV28; no clear D gene. The CDR3 length is 12 residues. Germline CDR1 and CDR2: MDHEN and SYDVKM. The V gene lost 7 bases and the J gene lost 3 bases, with 9 bases spanning the gap. The CDR3 protein is CASKGSEETQYF. CDR3 DNA: TGTGCCAGCAAAGGCTCCGAAGAGACCCAGTACTTC.

The chain combines TRBV20-1 with TRBJ1-1, with 8 nucleotides matching TRBD1. This CDR3 comprises 12 residues. The V and J ends lost 6 bases and 5 bases, in that order; junction bases with no gene match: 5. CDR1 is DFQATT and CDR2 is SNEGSKA in the germline V gene (reference sequence). In nucleotides, the CDR3 is TGCAGTGCCCCCAGGGGGCTGACTGAAGCTTTCTTT. This gives the protein CSAPRGLTEAFF.

The chain uses TRBV20-1 and TRBJ2-1; TRBD1 agrees at 9 bases. The CDR3 loop spans 17 amino acids. V was pared by 3 bases and J by 3 bases, with 12 bases of the junction left unmatched. Germline CDR1 DFQATT, CDR2 SNEGSKA (reference sequence). The CDR3 is CSARGPITGGFYNEQFF. For the CDR3, the DNA is TGCAGTGCTAGGGGGCCCATTACAGGGGGCTTCTACAATGAGCAGTTCTTC.

The chain joins TRBV3-1 to TRBJ1-1, with D unresolved. The V end was cut by 1 base, the J end by 1 base, with 10 bases between. This CDR3 has 15 amino acids. Germline-derived CDR1 and CDR2 are LGHDT and YNNKEL (reference sequence). This CDR3 is CASSQGPRENTEAFF. The DNA of the CDR3 is TGTGCCAGCAGCCAAGGACCTCGAGAGAACACTGAAGCTTTCTTT.

This clonotype was counted ten times or more. J is TRBJ1-2 and V is TRBV5-1, with D unclear. The CDR3 is 13 amino acids. V was trimmed by 0 bases and J by 7 bases, leaving 10 bases between them. CDR1 is SGHRS and CDR2 is YFSETQ in the germline V gene. This CDR3 is CASSLARVSGYTF. The CDR3 DNA is TGCGCCAGCAGCTTGGCTAGGGTATCTGGCTACACCTTC.

This clonotype was counted between two and nine times. The gene calls are TRBV20-1 and TRBJ1-5; 11 positions match TRBD1. CDR1 and CDR2 from the germline V gene are DFQATT and SNEGSKA (reference sequence). Germline trimming cut 6 bases from V and 7 bases from J; bases unmatched to any gene: 8. The CDR3 runs 14 residues. The CDR3 reads CSARTGGDGQPQHF. As DNA, the CDR3 is TGCAGTGCAAGGACAGGGGGCGACGGGCAGCCCCAGCATTTT.

This clonotype was recorded a few times. The rearrangement joins TRBV28 to TRBJ2-3, with D perhaps assigned TRBD1 or TRBD2 (5 bases each). Deletions cut 6 bases from V and 10 bases from J, with 20 bases between. Germline values: CDR1 MDHEN, CDR2 SYDVKM. The CDR3 runs 14 residues. CDR3 in amino acids: CASSQPTGTEAQYF. The DNA of the CDR3 is TGTGCCAGCAGCCAACCAACCGGGACCGAGGCGCAGTATTTT.

This clonotype occurred a few times. The V gene is TRBV12-3 or TRBV12-4, the J gene TRBJ1-1, with 8 bases fitting TRBD1. The CDR3 length is 15 residues. The trim removed 6 bases at V and 3 bases at J, leaving 9 bases unmatched. The CDR3 coding sequence is TGTGCCAGCAGAAAGACAGGGGCGGGGTACACTGAAGCTTTCTTT. This gives the protein CASRKTGAGYTEAFF.

The CDR3 loop is CASRPRGSRQPQHF. For the CDR3, the DNA is TGTGCCAGCAGACCTAGGGGTTCTAGGCAGCCCCAGCATTTT. The rearrangement uses TRBV6-6 and TRBJ1-5, with a weak D call TRBD1 (5 bases). The V end lost 6 bases, the J end lost 7 bases, and 16 bases lay between the germline ends. Germline V gene data show CDR1 as MNHNY and CDR2 as SVGAGI (reference sequence). The CDR3 is made up of 14 amino acids.

To note about this clonotype: A much more abundant neighbour one base away suggests this may be a read error. V usage is TRBV10-3 and J usage is TRBJ1-6, with D maybe TRBD1 (5 bases). CDR3 size: 13 residues. Germline CDR1 ENHRY, CDR2 SYGVKD. As DNA, the CDR3 is TGTGCCACCAGTGAAGGGGTAAATTCACCCCTCCACTTT. Translated: CATSEGVNSPLHF.

The V gene is TRBV3-1, the J gene TRBJ2-1; no firm D call. There are 14 residues in the CDR3. Germline CDR1 is LGHDT and CDR2 is YNNKEL (reference sequence). V shed 2 bases and J shed 7 bases, with 12 bases lying between them. CDR3 in amino acids: CASSQLISRNEQFF. The DNA of the CDR3 is TGTGCCAGCAGCCAATTGATTAGCAGAAATGAGCAGTTCTTC.

The chain combines TRBV5-8 with TRBJ1-1, with TRBD1 matching over 8 bases. Germline CDR1 SGHTS, CDR2 YDEGEE. This CDR3 is 15 amino acids long. The ends lost 5 bases at V and 2 bases at J; junction bases unmatched: 8. The DNA for the CDR3 is TGTGCCAGCAGTTATCTAGGACAGGGCAACACTGAAGCTTTCTTT. This sequence encodes CASSYLGQGNTEAFF. Together with reference TRBV5-8 and TRBJ1-1, the CDR3 gives the full variable domain: EAGVTQSPTHLIKTRGQQATLRCSPISGHTSVYWYQQALGLGLQFLLWYDEGEERNRGNFPPRFSGRQFPNYSSELNVNALELEDSALYLCASSYLGQGNTEAFFGQGTRLTVV.